This TCR beta chain emerged from a study of CD8+CD57+ T cells in acquired aplastic anemia. Study-wide background: Sorted CD4+ and CD8+ cells yielded DNA averaging around 3.5 ug.

The CDR3 is 12 residues long. The germline CDR1 and CDR2 sequences are SGDLS and YYNGEE. V gave up 4 bases and J gave up 6 bases, with 11 bases separating them. TCR beta VDJ and CDR3 profiles were obtained from a genomic DNA template. TCRdb called the reads again in MiXCR, with one record for every CDR3 protein. Of fewer than 200,000 distinct CDR3 sequences in the sample, 55% to 70% were seen once. J is TRBJ2-7 and V is TRBV9, with a weak D call TRBD2 (5 bases). The sequencing input was sorted CD4+, CD8+, or CD8+CD57+ T cells (not recorded which) from PBMCs. The sequence derives from a human donor in good health. CDR3: CASSPYSGEQYF. DNA of the CDR3: TGTGCCAGCAGCCCCTACAGCGGCGAGCAGTACTTC.